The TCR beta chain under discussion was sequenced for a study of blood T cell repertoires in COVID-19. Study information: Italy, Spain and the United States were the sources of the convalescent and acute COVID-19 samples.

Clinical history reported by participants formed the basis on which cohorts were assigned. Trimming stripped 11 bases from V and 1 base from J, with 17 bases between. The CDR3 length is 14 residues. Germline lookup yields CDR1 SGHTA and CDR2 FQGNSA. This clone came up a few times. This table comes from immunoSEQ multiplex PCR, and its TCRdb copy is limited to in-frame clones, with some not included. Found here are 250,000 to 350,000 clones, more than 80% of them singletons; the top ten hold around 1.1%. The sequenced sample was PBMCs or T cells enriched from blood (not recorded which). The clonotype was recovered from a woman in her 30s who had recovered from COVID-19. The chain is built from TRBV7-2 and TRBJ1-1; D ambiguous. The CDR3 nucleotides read TGTGCCCTGGGCAGTTCCATTTGGAACACTGAAGCTTTCTTT. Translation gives CALGSSIWNTEAFF.